The text below deals with one T cell receptor beta chain. What it binds is not known. TCRdb's table, derived via immunoSEQ multiplex PCR, lists solely in-frame clones and lacks some. The sample gives about 190,000 clones, roughly 92% of which show up once; approximately 1.3% is in the top ten. Germline CDR1 and CDR2: SGHTA and FQGNSA. The CDR3 length is 15 residues. V shed 0 bases and J shed 5 bases, with 13 bases lying between them. The data derive from a study of T cell responses to AZD1222 COVID-19 vaccine. General study results and limits: Clonal diversity may have been underestimated in mostly white British donors. Repertoire sampling happened only post peak T cell response.

This sample comprised peripheral blood, obtained on day 0 of AZD1222 vaccination. The source of this sequence is an adult in good health. The chain carries TRBV7-2 and TRBJ1-1; TRBD1 is a possible D gene (5 bases). The CDR3 here is CASSLAGAMMTEAFF. The CDR3, as DNA: TGTGCCAGCAGCTTAGCCGGGGCTATGATGACTGAAGCTTTCTTT.